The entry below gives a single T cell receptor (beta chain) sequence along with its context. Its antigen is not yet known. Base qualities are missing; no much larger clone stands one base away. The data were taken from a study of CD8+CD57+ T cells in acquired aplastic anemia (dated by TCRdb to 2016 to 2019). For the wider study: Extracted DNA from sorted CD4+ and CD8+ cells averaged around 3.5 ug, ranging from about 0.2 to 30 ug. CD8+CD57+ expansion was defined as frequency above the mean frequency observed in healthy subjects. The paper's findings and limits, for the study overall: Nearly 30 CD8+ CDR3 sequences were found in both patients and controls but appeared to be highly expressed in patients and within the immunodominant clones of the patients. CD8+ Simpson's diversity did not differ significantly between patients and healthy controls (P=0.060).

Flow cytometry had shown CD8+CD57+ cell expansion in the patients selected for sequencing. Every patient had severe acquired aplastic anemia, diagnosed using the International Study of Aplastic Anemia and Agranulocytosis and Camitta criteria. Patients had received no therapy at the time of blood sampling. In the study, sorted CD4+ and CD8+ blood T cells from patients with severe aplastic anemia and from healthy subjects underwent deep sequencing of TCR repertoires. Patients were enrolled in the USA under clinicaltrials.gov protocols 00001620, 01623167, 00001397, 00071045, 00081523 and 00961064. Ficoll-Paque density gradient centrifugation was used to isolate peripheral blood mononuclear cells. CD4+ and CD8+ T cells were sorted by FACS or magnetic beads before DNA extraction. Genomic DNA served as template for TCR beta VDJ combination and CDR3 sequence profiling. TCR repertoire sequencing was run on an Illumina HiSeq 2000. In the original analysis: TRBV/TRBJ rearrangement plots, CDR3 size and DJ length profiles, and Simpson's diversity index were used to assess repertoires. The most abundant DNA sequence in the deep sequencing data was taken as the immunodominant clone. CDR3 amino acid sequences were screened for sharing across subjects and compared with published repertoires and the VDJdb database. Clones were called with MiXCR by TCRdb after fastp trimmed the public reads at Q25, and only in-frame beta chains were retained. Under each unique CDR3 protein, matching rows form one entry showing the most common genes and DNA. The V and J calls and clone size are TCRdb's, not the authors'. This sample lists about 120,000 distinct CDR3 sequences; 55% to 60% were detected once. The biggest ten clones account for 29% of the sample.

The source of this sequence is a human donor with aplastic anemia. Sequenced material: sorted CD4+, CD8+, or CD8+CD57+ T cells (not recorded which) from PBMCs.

The DNA sequence is TGCGCCAGCAGTGAGTTCGCTAATTACGAGCAGTACTTC. It specifies CASSEFANYEQYF. The receptor chain draws on TRBV10-1 and TRBJ2-7, with an unclear D gene assignment. The CDR3 contains 13 residues, cysteine and phenylalanine counted. Of the read, only the CDR3 DNA is kept; its 39 bases are in frame from base 1. Trimming costs V 1 base and J 4 bases, and their ends lie 8 bases apart. The germline V gene (reference sequence) yields WNHNN for CDR1 and SYGVQD for CDR2.